This passage covers 23 T cell receptor beta chains from one sample sequenced in a study of neoadjuvant anti-PD-1 for oral cavity cancer. The time point here: after neoadjuvant nivolumab, at surgical resection. Method: immunoSEQ multiplex PCR; TCRdb's copy keeps in-frame clones and lacks some. This table has just over 9,000 clones, roughly 64% appearing once. The source was PBMCs, collected after nivolumab (anti-PD-1) treatment. The source of these receptors is a person between 35 and 79 years old with oral cavity squamous cell carcinoma.

The chain joins TRBV7-9 to TRBJ1-2; the D is unclear. The CDR3 runs to 13 residues. The germline CDR1 and CDR2 sequences are SEHNR and FQNEAQ (reference sequence). Trimming removed 0 bases at V and 8 bases at J, with 10 bases between. CDR3 sequence reads: CASSLASGWGYTF. CDR3 nucleotides: TGTGCCAGCAGCTTAGCGTCGGGGTGGGGCTACACCTTC.

The gene calls are TRBV7-2 and TRBJ1-6; no firm D call. The germline V and J ends were trimmed by 1 base and 10 bases, with 14 bases remaining between them. Germline assignment: CDR1 SGHTA and CDR2 FQGNSA. The CDR3 loop spans 15 amino acids. The DNA for the CDR3 is TGTGCCAGCAGCTTAGTTGTGGGGAAGGACTCACCCCTCCACTTT. Its protein product is CASSLVVGKDSPLHF. Drawing the rest from reference TRBV7-2 and TRBJ1-6, the complete variable domain is GAGVSQSPSNKVTEKGKDVELRCDPISGHTALYWYRQSLGQGLEFLIYFQGNSAPDKSGLPSDRFSAERTGGSVSTLTIQRTQQEDSAVYLCASSLVVGKDSPLHFGNGTRLTVT.

The chain has TRBV20-1 and TRBJ2-1; D is uncertain. V gave up 6 bases and J gave up 6 bases, with 9 bases separating them. CDR3 length: 11 amino acids. Germline V lookup: CDR1 DFQATT, CDR2 SNEGSKA (reference sequence). CDR3 protein: CSARSGNEQFF. The CDR3 DNA reads as TGCAGTGCCAGAAGTGGCAATGAGCAGTTCTTC.

The chain carries TRBV30 and TRBJ1-5; D is unclear. V shed 3 bases and J shed 3 bases, with 9 bases lying between them. Germline values: CDR1 GTSNPN, CDR2 SVGIG (reference sequence). The CDR3 is 13 residues long. The CDR3 DNA sequence: TGTGCCTGGAGCACTGGGGACAATCAGCCCCAGCATTTT. This translates into CAWSTGDNQPQHF.

The chain joins TRBV9 to TRBJ2-7; 9 bases align to TRBD1. The CDR3 consists of 15 residues. J lost 2 bases, V lost 3 bases, and 6 bases had no gene match. From germline, CDR1 is SGDLS and CDR2 YYNGEE. The DNA for the CDR3 is TGTGCCAGCAGCGCATTTGGACAGGGGACCTACGAGCAGTACTTC. It codes for CASSAFGQGTYEQYF. Together with reference TRBV9 and TRBJ2-7, the CDR3 gives the full variable domain: DSGVTQTPKHLITATGQRVTLRCSPRSGDLSVYWYQQSLDQGLQFLIQYYNGEERAKGNILERFSAQQFPDLHSELNLSSLELGDSALYFCASSAFGQGTYEQYFGPGTRLTVT.

This clone was counted a few times. The junction and the germline gene differ at one end; a read error may be behind it. This chain links TRBV5-5 with TRBJ1-2, with 8 bases matching TRBD1. CDR1 is SGHKS, CDR2 YYEKEE, per germline (reference sequence). The CDR3 is 11 residues long. CDR3 protein: CASTRDRYSLF. CDR3 DNA sequence: TGTGCCAGCACCCGGGACAGGTATTCTCTCTTC.

J is TRBJ2-7 and V is TRBV27; possibly TRBD2 for D (6 bases). Germline V gene sequence: CDR1 MNHEY, CDR2 SMNVEV (reference sequence). V shed 6 bases and J shed 2 bases, with 23 bases lying between them. The CDR3 totals 17 residues. CDR3 in amino acids: CASRVNQGLDLTYEQYF. The CDR3 DNA follows: TGTGCCAGCAGAGTGAACCAGGGACTCGATCTGACCTACGAGCAGTACTTC.

This chain links TRBV13 with TRBJ2-7; 10 positions agree with TRBD2. Trimming removed 3 bases from V and 5 bases from J; junction bases left unmatched: 7. Germline V gene lookup returns CDR1 PRHDT and CDR2 FYEKMQ (reference sequence). This CDR3 comprises 15 residues. This CDR3 is CASSFRPSGGDEQYF. The CDR3, as DNA: TGTGCCAGCAGCTTTAGGCCCAGCGGGGGGGACGAGCAGTACTTC.

The chain uses TRBV5-6 and TRBJ2-3; D is unclear. V lost 3 bases to trimming and J lost 2 bases, with 4 bases between them. The germline V gene has CDR1 SGHDT and CDR2 YYEEEE. This CDR3 has 12 residues. CDR3 coding DNA: TGTGCCAGCAGCTCCCCCACAGATACGCAGTATTTT. Translated, it gives CASSSPTDTQYF.

This chain connects TRBV11-2 to TRBJ2-3, with 7 bases fitting TRBD1. Germline V gene lookup returns CDR1 SGHAT and CDR2 FQNNGV. The CDR3 runs 15 residues. The junction had 8 bases not matched to a gene; V was cut back by 5 bases and J by 3 bases. This chain's CDR3 is CASSDTDRLTDTQYF. In DNA, the CDR3 is TGTGCCAGCAGCGATACGGACAGGTTAACAGATACGCAGTATTTT. Complete variable domain (other parts from reference TRBV11-2 and TRBJ2-3): EAGVAQSPRYKIIEKRQSVAFWCNPISGHATLYWYQQILGQGPKLLIQFQNNGVVDDSQLPKDRFSAERLKGVDSTLKIQPAKLEDSAVYLCASSDTDRLTDTQYFGPGTRLTVL.

This chain joins TRBV4-1 and TRBJ2-5; D possibly corresponds to TRBD2 (6 bases). V was trimmed by 1 base and J by 5 bases, leaving 17 bases between them. Germline V gives CDR1 MGHRA, CDR2 YSYEKL. This CDR3 has 16 amino acids. The CDR3 loop is CASSQGDGEVRETQYF. The CDR3 DNA reads as TGCGCCAGCAGCCAAGGAGATGGGGAGGTACGTGAGACCCAGTACTTC.

This sequence joins TRBV11-2 and TRBJ2-7; D is unclear. V gave up 5 bases and J gave up 4 bases, with 6 bases separating them. The CDR3 covers 11 residues. Per germline, CDR1 SGHAT and CDR2 FQNNGV. This CDR3 reads CASSQEYEQYF. CDR3 in DNA: TGTGCCAGCAGCCAGGAATACGAGCAGTACTTC.

This rearrangement joins TRBV19 to TRBJ1-1; 8 nucleotides align to TRBD1. The CDR3 spans 14 residues. Germline assignment: CDR1 LNHDA and CDR2 SQIVND (reference sequence). Germline trimming cut 5 bases from V and 2 bases from J; bases unmatched to any gene: 4. In DNA form, the CDR3 reads TGTGCCAGTAGTCGGGACAGGTCAAACACTGAAGCTTTCTTT. It translates to CASSRDRSNTEAFF.

The chain combines TRBV5-1 with TRBJ1-2; 7 bases match TRBD1. The V and J ends lost 3 bases and 3 bases, in that order; junction bases with no gene match: 2. CDR1 and CDR2 from the germline V gene are SGHRS and YFSETQ. There are 13 residues in the CDR3. The CDR3 DNA reads as TGCGCCAGCAGCTCAGACAGGGACTATGGCTACACCTTC. Translated: CASSSDRDYGYTF. Full variable domain (outside the CDR3, taken from reference TRBV5-1 and TRBJ1-2): KAGVTQTPRYLIKTRGQQVTLSCSPISGHRSVSWYQQTPGQGLQFLFEYFSETQRNKGNFPGRFSGRQFSNSRSEMNVSTLELGDSALYLCASSSDRDYGYTFGSGTRLTVV.

This clone was counted a few times. The chain is built from TRBV2 and TRBJ2-1; the match to TRBD2 covers 13 bases. The V segment lost 4 bases and the J segment 7 bases; nucleotides outside the gene matches: 4. The CDR3 runs 15 residues. Germline V gene lookup returns CDR1 SNHLY and CDR2 FYNNEI. The DNA of the CDR3 is TGTGCCAGCAGTGCCGGACTAGCGGGAGATAATGAGCAGTTCTTC. Encoded protein: CASSAGLAGDNEQFF.

This chain uses TRBV27 with TRBJ1-5; 8 bases are shared with TRBD1. V dropped 5 bases and J dropped 7; count of bases not matched to a gene: 7. Germline V gene lookup returns CDR1 MNHEY and CDR2 SMNVEV (reference sequence). The CDR3 contains 14 residues. CDR3 bases: TGTGCCAGCAGTAGACGGACAGGGAAGCAGCCCCAGCATTTT. It yields the protein CASSRRTGKQPQHF.

The CDR3 sequence: CASSTRQGMTNEKLFF. The CDR3 bases are TGTGCCAGCAGCACCCGACAGGGGATGACTAATGAAAAACTGTTTTTT. V is TRBV9 and J is TRBJ1-4, with 8 bases aligning to TRBD1. The CDR3 has 16 amino acids. Germline V gene lookup returns CDR1 SGDLS and CDR2 YYNGEE. J was trimmed by 2 bases and V by 4 bases; bases with no gene match: 7.

The rearrangement links TRBV6-1 to TRBJ2-1; 8 bases fit TRBD2. V shed 4 bases, J shed 7 bases, and the junction held 9 bases outside the gene matches. Germline CDR1 reads MNHNS; CDR2 reads SASEGT. This CDR3 has 15 amino acids. The CDR3 loop reads CASSAVAGRWNEQFF. The CDR3 DNA reads as TGTGCCAGCAGTGCGGTAGCGGGGCGCTGGAATGAGCAGTTCTTC.

The chain links TRBV19 to TRBJ1-2; 9 bases line up with TRBD1. Germline lookup yields CDR1 LNHDA and CDR2 SQIVND (reference sequence). V dropped 5 bases and J dropped 2; count of bases not matched to a gene: 6. CDR3 length: 15 amino acids. DNA of the CDR3: TGTGCCAGTAGTGAAGACGGGACAGGGAACTATGGCTACACCTTC. The encoded protein is CASSEDGTGNYGYTF.

This clone qualifies as medium-sized. This chain joins TRBV7-9 and TRBJ1-1; D perhaps matches TRBD1 (6 bases). From germline, CDR1 is SEHNR and CDR2 FQNEAQ (reference sequence). V was pared by 5 bases and J by 2 bases, with 15 bases between. The CDR3 totals 15 residues. The CDR3 nucleotides are TGTGCCAGCAGCCCTACCGGGACACTAAACACTGAAGCTTTCTTT. Amino acids: CASSPTGTLNTEAFF.

The V and J genes are TRBV2 and TRBJ1-1; unclear D gene. V was pared by 3 bases and J by 5 bases, with 13 bases between. The CDR3 contains 14 residues. CDR1 and CDR2 from the germline V gene are SNHLY and FYNNEI. CDR3 protein: CASSDFGVRTEAFF. The CDR3 DNA sequence: TGTGCCAGCAGTGATTTCGGGGTAAGAACTGAAGCTTTCTTT.

The rearrangement uses TRBV6-5 and TRBJ1-2, with unresolved D. CDR1 and CDR2 from the germline V gene are MNHEY and SVGAGI. The CDR3 length is 11 residues. V was shortened by 7 bases and J by 4 bases, with 7 bases between the two germline ends. DNA for the CDR3: TGTGCCAGCATCGGCACCTATGGCTACACCTTC. It specifies CASIGTYGYTF.

This clone has more than one count but fewer than ten. V gene TRBV7-9 combines with J gene TRBJ1-6; D remains ambiguous. Germline V gene data show CDR1 as SEHNR and CDR2 as FQNEAQ (reference sequence). The CDR3 has 14 residues. Deletions cut 7 bases from V and 6 bases from J, with 13 bases between. CDR3 protein: CASNLIGSNSPLHF. CDR3 in DNA: TGTGCCAGCAACCTTATAGGGAGTAATTCACCCCTCCACTTT.